The 21 T cell receptor beta chains listed next were all sequenced from one sample in a study of cytomegalovirus exposure and HLA in healthy donors. The primer mix had 60 Vbeta and 13 Jbeta primers. Repertoires were generated with immunoSEQ multiplex PCR, while TCRdb's copy carries only in-frame clones and drops some. Of 150,000 to 200,000 clones in the sample, roughly 73% were seen once. The source material was PBMCs. Source of these receptors: a woman in her twenties or thirties in good health and CMV-seronegative.

The rearrangement links TRBV9 to TRBJ2-1; 13 bases align to TRBD2. Germline CDR1 and CDR2: SGDLS and YYNGEE. The V and J ends lost 4 bases and 8 bases, in that order; junction bases with no gene match: 6. CDR3 length: 15 residues. CDR3 amino acids: CASSWTSGSSDEQFF. The CDR3 coding sequence is TGTGCCAGCAGCTGGACTAGCGGGAGTTCCGATGAGCAGTTCTTC.

The chain combines TRBV27 with TRBJ2-3, with unresolved D. Trimming removed 2 bases at V and 8 bases at J, with 14 bases between. The CDR3 consists of 14 residues. In germline, CDR1 is MNHEY, CDR2 SMNVEV (reference sequence). CDR3 bases: TGTGCCAGCAGTTTAATCAACTCACCCACTACGCAGTATTTT. Translated, it gives CASSLINSPTTQYF.

The V call is TRBV7-6, the J call TRBJ2-7; TRBD2 aligns across 10 bases. This CDR3 is 15 amino acids long. V shed 4 bases and J 7 bases; nucleotides not matched to a gene: 10. Per germline, CDR1 SGHVS and CDR2 FNYEAQ. The CDR3 region is CASSSIAGGHGEQYF. The CDR3 region has the DNA TGTGCCAGCAGCTCCATAGCGGGGGGCCATGGAGAGCAGTACTTC.

The rearrangement joins TRBV29-1 to TRBJ1-2; 7 bases align to TRBD1. Trimming removed 0 bases from V and 3 bases from J; junction bases left unmatched: 7. The CDR3 has 15 residues. The germline gives CDR1 SQVTM, CDR2 ANQGSEA. This CDR3 is CSVEDLAGTDYGYTF. In nucleotides, the CDR3 is TGCAGCGTTGAAGATCTGGCAGGGACAGACTATGGCTACACCTTC. The full variable domain, its missing parts supplied by reference TRBV29-1 and TRBJ1-2, is SAVISQKPSRDICQRGTSLTIQCQVDSQVTMMFWYRQQPGQSLTLIATANQGSEATYESGFVIDKFPISRPNLTFSTLTVSNMSPEDSSIYLCSVEDLAGTDYGYTFGSGTRLTVV.

The chain joins TRBV19 to TRBJ2-7, with TRBD2 matching over 9 bases. Trimming took 4 bases from V and 0 from J; bases not matched to a gene: 7. The CDR3 is made up of 16 amino acids. Germline assignment: CDR1 LNHDA and CDR2 SQIVND (reference sequence). The CDR3 region is CASSTQTSGNSYEQYF. The CDR3 DNA reads as TGTGCCAGTAGTACCCAGACTAGCGGCAACTCCTACGAGCAGTACTTC. Full variable domain (remainder filled in from reference TRBV19 and TRBJ2-7): DGGITQSPKYLFRKEGQNVTLSCEQNLNHDAMYWYRQDPGQGLRLIYYSQIVNDFQKGDIAEGYSVSREKKESFPLTVTSAQKNPTAFYLCASSTQTSGNSYEQYFGPGTRLTVT.

The V call is TRBV30, the J call TRBJ2-7; TRBD1 is a possible D gene (6 bases). Germline V gene data show CDR1 as GTSNPN and CDR2 as SVGIG (reference sequence). CDR3 length: 13 amino acids. Between the trimmed V and J ends, which lost 0 bases and 7 bases, there was a span of 13 bases. The CDR3 here is CAWSVGQGREQYF. The CDR3 bases are TGTGCCTGGAGTGTAGGGCAGGGGAGAGAGCAGTACTTC.

The rearrangement links TRBV15 to TRBJ2-2, with 8 positions matching TRBD2. Germline V gene data show CDR1 as LNHNV and CDR2 as YYDKDF (reference sequence). Unmatched junction bases numbered 5, after V lost 8 bases and J lost 0 bases. The CDR3 totals 15 residues. The CDR3 sequence is CATEAGGPNTGELFF. The CDR3 bases are TGTGCCACCGAGGCGGGGGGTCCGAACACCGGGGAGCTGTTTTTT.

The V and J genes are TRBV9 and TRBJ2-1, with D possibly TRBD2 on 6 matching bases. Trimming stripped 3 bases from V and 0 bases from J, with 19 bases between. This CDR3 has 18 amino acids. The germline V gene has CDR1 SGDLS and CDR2 YYNGEE. CDR3: CASSGERDSPSSYNEQFF. The CDR3 DNA follows: TGTGCCAGCAGCGGTGAAAGGGACTCCCCTAGCTCCTACAATGAGCAGTTCTTC.

The chain uses TRBV29-1 and TRBJ2-5; maybe TRBD1 (6 bases). The J call is in doubt because the DNA end fits TRBJ2-7 better. Germline V lookup: CDR1 SQVTM, CDR2 ANQGSEA. This CDR3 has 14 residues. Here the CDR3 DNA reads TGCAGCGTTTCTCACAGGGCGCCATCCTACGAGCAGTACTTC. This sequence encodes CSVSHRAPSYEQYF.

This chain links TRBV28 with TRBJ1-2, with TRBD1 matching 11 bases. With V trimmed by 5 bases and J by 8 bases, 10 bases remained unmatched. The CDR3 sequence is 15 residues long. Germline values: CDR1 MDHEN, CDR2 SYDVKM. The CDR3 loop reads CASSPTGTGGGGYTF. The CDR3 coding sequence is TGTGCCAGCAGTCCCACCGGGACAGGGGGTGGCGGCTACACCTTC.

For the CDR3, the DNA is TGTGCCAGCCGGGACAGGAGGAACTATGGCTACACCTTC. Translating gives CASRDRRNYGYTF. The J gene is TRBJ1-2, the V gene TRBV5-4; 8 bases agree with TRBD1. Germline V CDR1 and CDR2: SGHNT, YYREEE (reference sequence). CDR3 length equals 13 residues. The V and J ends lost 7 bases and 2 bases, in that order; junction bases with no gene match: 4. The full variable domain, its missing parts supplied by reference TRBV5-4 and TRBJ1-2, is ETGVTQSPTHLIKTRGQQVTLRCSSQSGHNTVSWYQQALGQGPQFIFQYYREEENGRGNFPPRFSGLQFPNYSSELNVNALELDDSALYLCASRDRRNYGYTFGSGTRLTVV.

The chain couples TRBV2 to TRBJ1-2; D remains ambiguous. Germline assignment: CDR1 SNHLY and CDR2 FYNNEI. Between the trimmed V and J ends, which lost 6 bases and 6 bases, there was a span of 14 bases. The CDR3 loop spans 13 amino acids. The CDR3 here is CASRPPEGDGYTF. DNA for the CDR3: TGTGCCAGCAGACCACCGGAGGGCGATGGCTACACCTTC.

The chain joins TRBV9 to TRBJ1-1, with 8 bases that match TRBD1. Germline V gene lookup returns CDR1 SGDLS and CDR2 YYNGEE. After removal of 4 bases from V and 2 bases from J, the junction contained 7 bases not matched to a gene. CDR3 size: 15 residues. CDR3 sequence (DNA): TGTGCCAGCAGCACATCGGGACAGGCAAACACTGAAGCTTTCTTT. Its translation is CASSTSGQANTEAFF.

The V call is TRBV4-3, the J call TRBJ1-1, with TRBD1 as a possible D gene (5 bases). This CDR3 is 13 amino acids long. Per germline, CDR1 LGHNA and CDR2 YSLEER. V gave up 4 bases and J gave up 6 bases, with 12 bases separating them. The CDR3, as DNA: TGCGCCAGCAGCCCGGGGGAATTTCCTGAAGCTTTCTTT. Its protein product is CASSPGEFPEAFF.

This chain joins TRBV19 and TRBJ1-2; 7 nucleotides match TRBD1. The CDR3 runs 15 residues. The ends lost 7 bases at V and 3 bases at J; junction bases unmatched: 11. Germline V gene sequence: CDR1 LNHDA, CDR2 SQIVND (reference sequence). The CDR3 protein is CASTTFGGGDYGYTF. The CDR3, as DNA: TGTGCCAGTACCACATTTGGAGGGGGCGACTATGGCTACACCTTC.

In this sample, this clone turned up a few times. The chain couples TRBV19 to TRBJ1-2, with TRBD1 matching 10 bases. Unmatched junction bases numbered 7, after V lost 5 bases and J lost 4 bases. Germline CDR1 reads LNHDA; CDR2 reads SQIVND (reference sequence). This CDR3 spans 15 amino acids. DNA for the CDR3: TGTGCCAGTAGTCTTGGGGACAGGGGCGTCTATGGCTACACCTTC. Translation gives CASSLGDRGVYGYTF.

This chain joins TRBV4-3 and TRBJ1-2; D is uncertain. The CDR3 runs to 16 residues. The germline CDR1 and CDR2 sequences are LGHNA and YSLEER. V shed 0 bases and J shed 5 bases, with 16 bases lying between them. The CDR3 spells CASSQDRQSGWYGYTF. CDR3 DNA: TGCGCCAGCAGCCAAGACCGACAATCGGGGTGGTATGGCTACACCTTC.

The chain links TRBV7-9 to TRBJ2-7; 7 positions match TRBD1. Germline values: CDR1 SEHNR, CDR2 FQNEAQ (reference sequence). With 5 bases clipped from V and 0 bases from J, the junction kept 13 bases outside the gene matches. The CDR3 is 17 residues long. CDR3 nucleotides: TGTGCCAGCAGCCCCCCCCCGGACAGGCCGAGCTCCTACGAGCAGTACTTC. It yields the protein CASSPPPDRPSSYEQYF.

The chain combines TRBV7-9 with TRBJ1-2; possible D gene TRBD1, 6 bases. In germline, CDR1 is SEHNR, CDR2 FQNEAQ (reference sequence). CDR3 size: 14 residues. Between the trimmed V and J ends, which lost 5 bases and 8 bases, there was a span of 18 bases. Here the CDR3 reads CASSPGGQDVGYTF. The DNA of the CDR3 is TGTGCCAGCAGCCCGGGGGGCCAGGACGTGGGCTACACCTTC.

The chain couples TRBV7-2 to TRBJ2-3, with TRBD2 identical over 8 bases. The germline V gene has CDR1 SGHTA and CDR2 FQGNSA. CDR3 length equals 16 residues. Trimming removed 5 bases from V and 2 bases from J; junction bases left unmatched: 9. CDR3: CASSRKAGAVTDTQYF. The DNA of the CDR3 is TGTGCCAGCAGCCGGAAAGCGGGGGCCGTCACAGATACGCAGTATTTT.

This chain joins TRBV9 and TRBJ2-5, with no clear D. The CDR3 is made up of 14 amino acids. Germline CDR1 reads SGDLS; CDR2 reads YYNGEE. V was trimmed by 0 bases and J by 3 bases, leaving 9 bases between them. CDR3 sequence (DNA): TGTGCCAGCAGCGTAGGAGACATGGAAGAGACCCAGTACTTC. This codes for CASSVGDMEETQYF.